A selection of T cell receptor beta chains follows, all from one sample in a study of T-cell memory formation after mild COVID-19. Each CDR3 protein is one row after TCRdb ran MiXCR on the 5' RACE reads. The sample has a few hundred thousand distinct CDR3 sequences; roughly 21% are singletons. Sequenced sample: PBMCs or a T cell subset sorted from them (not recorded which). All receptors derive from a young man who had mild COVID-19 (a few samples of this study predate the infection). Cell type and time point are not known. Each CDR3 is given without its conserved first and last residue. The order of the fields is J gene, V gene, CDR3 protein.

>TRBJ1-2|TRBV2
ASSRGNGYGYT
>TRBJ2-1|TRBV12-3/TRBV12-4
ASSPLSRDNNEQF
>TRBJ1-1|TRBV20-1
SAPRDRSVEAF
>TRBJ2-1|TRBV20-1
SARPPGGNYNEQF
>TRBJ2-3|TRBV6-5
ASRTAGGLPDTQY
>TRBJ2-7|TRBV10-3
AIRGTASSYEQY
>TRBJ2-1|TRBV6-2/TRBV6-3
ASSYGVQGMYEQF
>TRBJ2-3|TRBV5-1
ASTLGRGSTDTQY
>TRBJ2-4|TRBV6-2/TRBV6-3
ASRPDRPIAKNIQY
>TRBJ2-3|TRBV24-1
ATGVSSTDTQY
>TRBJ1-4|TRBV4-2
ASSRGQGGLDWEKLF
>TRBJ2-2|TRBV5-6
ASSFSLLANTGELF
>TRBJ2-1|TRBV20-1
SASRLAGISYNEQF
>TRBJ2-7|TRBV4-3
ASSRVFGGTSYEQY
>TRBJ2-5|TRBV5-6
ASSLFQGQETQY
>TRBJ2-1|TRBV4-2
ASSQATSGGAQEQF
>TRBJ2-4|TRBV28
ASSPGQGAKNIQY
>TRBJ2-3|TRBV7-9
ASNSPGPSTDTQY
>TRBJ2-1|TRBV7-3
ASSLSSGGEQF
>TRBJ1-2|TRBV2
ASSEAHSSGGNGYT
>TRBJ2-7|TRBV7-2
ASSVRPSYEQY
>TRBJ2-1|TRBV29-1
SVEDYRGNEQF
>TRBJ2-1|TRBV24-1
ATSDLRGDEQF
>TRBJ1-2|TRBV4-3
ASSQTTGENYGYT
>TRBJ2-1|TRBV19
ASSIDHSGWANEQF
>TRBJ2-3|TRBV9
ASSEERRVTDTQY
>TRBJ2-1|TRBV24-1
ATRDPGLNTDNEQF
>TRBJ1-2|TRBV12-3/TRBV12-4
ASSFQEGLGYT
>TRBJ2-1|TRBV7-2
ASSPPRGGQTEQF
>TRBJ2-7|TRBV7-8
ASSLIGRGTYEQY
>TRBJ2-7|TRBV12-3/TRBV12-4
ASSVREVGNPSYEQY